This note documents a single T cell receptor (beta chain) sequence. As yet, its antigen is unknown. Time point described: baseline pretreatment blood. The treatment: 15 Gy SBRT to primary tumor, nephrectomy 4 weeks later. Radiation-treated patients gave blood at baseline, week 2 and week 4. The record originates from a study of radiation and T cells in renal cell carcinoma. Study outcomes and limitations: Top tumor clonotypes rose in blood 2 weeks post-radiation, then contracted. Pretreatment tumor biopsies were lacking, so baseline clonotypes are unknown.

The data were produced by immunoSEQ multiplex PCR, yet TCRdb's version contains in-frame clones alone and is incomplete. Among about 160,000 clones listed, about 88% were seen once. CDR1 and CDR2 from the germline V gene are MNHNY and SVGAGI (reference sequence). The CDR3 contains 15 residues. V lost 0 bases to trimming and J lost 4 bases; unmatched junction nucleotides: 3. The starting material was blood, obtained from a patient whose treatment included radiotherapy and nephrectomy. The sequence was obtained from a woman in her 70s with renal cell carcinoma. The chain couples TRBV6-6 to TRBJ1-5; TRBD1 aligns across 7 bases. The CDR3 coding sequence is TGTGCCAGCAGTTACTCGACGACAGGGAATCAGCCCCAGCATTTT. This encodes CASSYSTTGNQPQHF.